This TCR beta chain was identified in a study of neurological immune-mediated disorders. Study-level findings and limits: The expanded clones of different subjects shared no CDR3 amino acid sequences (suggesting private repertoires in all groups).

With 10-nucleotide random UMIs included, cDNA was synthesized by 5'RACE. The output of every sequencing run, over 180 million TCR-beta sequences, came from 15-18 subjects. From the 5' RACE reads, TCRdb called clonotypes with MiXCR, one entry per CDR3 protein. The table records under 100,000 distinct CDR3 sequences, about 4.5% of them present only once. This clonotype was detected ten times or more. Antigen unknown. The V gene end was trimmed by 2 bases and the J gene end by 4 bases; junction bases not matched to a gene: 5. This CDR3 contains 15 residues. Germline V gene lookup returns CDR1 LGHDT and CDR2 YNNKEL (reference sequence). Noted time point: longitudinal time-point 3.

This chain links TRBV3-1 with TRBJ2-7; 10 nucleotides agree with TRBD2. The sequencing sample was made of PBMCs. The source is an older woman with multiple sclerosis. The CDR3 loop reads CASSQRAGGQYEQYF. CDR3 bases: TGTGCCAGCAGCCAACGAGCGGGGGGGCAATACGAGCAGTACTTC.